Only a few counts were recorded for the clone carrying this TCR beta chain. Profiling relied on immunoSEQ multiplex PCR, and the TCRdb table lists in-frame clones only, not all of them. This table has about 11,000 clones, approximately 72% appearing once. This sample is drawn from a study of early stage breast cancer tumors. The sample consisted of breast tumor tissue. The origin of this receptor is a person in their 40s with breast cancer.

The DNA for the CDR3 is TGCGCCAGCTTCCAAGGAACAGGGTCTGGGGCCAACGTCCTGACTTTC. Residues: CASFQGTGSGANVLTF. The chain has TRBV5-1 and TRBJ2-6; possibly TRBD1 for D (6 bases). This CDR3 is 16 amino acids long. V lost 7 bases to trimming and J lost 1 base, with 15 bases between them. Germline V gene lookup returns CDR1 SGHRS and CDR2 YFSETQ. Full variable domain (rest looked up from reference TRBV5-1 and TRBJ2-6): KAGVTQTPRYLIKTRGQQVTLSCSPISGHRSVSWYQQTPGQGLQFLFEYFSETQRNKGNFPGRFSGRQFSNSRSEMNVSTLELGDSALYLCASFQGTGSGANVLTFGAGSRLTVL.